The clone carrying this T cell receptor (beta chain) showed up just a few times. The record originates from a study of blood T cell repertoires in COVID-19. About the research overall: Italy, Spain and the United States were the sources of the convalescent and acute COVID-19 samples.

From germline, CDR1 is SGHTA and CDR2 FQGNSA. Deletions cut 5 bases from V and 0 bases from J, with 13 bases between. This CDR3 has 15 amino acids. In the source study's methods: Reference gene primer amplification in the assay estimated nucleated cell counts. The table came from immunoSEQ multiplex PCR; TCRdb's copy has only in-frame clones and leaves some out. That table is the source of V, J and clone size, and D and trimming were worked out from the DNA. The sample lists approximately 190,000 clones, roughly four fifths occurring once. This chain connects TRBV7-2 to TRBJ1-1, with D possibly matching TRBD1 (5 bases). Source material: peripheral blood. The TCR sequence derives from a woman under 40 with acute or convalescent COVID-19. The CDR3 region is CASSISRAMNTEAFF. The DNA of the CDR3 is TGTGCCAGCAGCATAAGCAGGGCGATGAACACTGAAGCTTTCTTT.